Shown below are 18 T cell receptor beta chains from a single sample sequenced in a study of cytomegalovirus exposure and HLA in healthy donors. Primers included in the PCR were 60 Vbeta and 13 Jbeta primers. This table comes from immunoSEQ multiplex PCR, and its TCRdb copy is limited to in-frame clones, with some not included. The sample consists of roughly 100,000 clones, roughly 78% of them appearing once. Sequenced: PBMCs. The receptor source for this set is a woman aged 35 to 49 in good health and CMV-seronegative.

The chain carries TRBV30 and TRBJ2-6; the match to TRBD1 covers 8 bases. The junction had 7 bases not matched to a gene; V was cut back by 8 bases and J by 4 bases. This CDR3 is 14 amino acids long. Per the germline V gene, CDR1 is GTSNPN and CDR2 is SVGIG (reference sequence). The CDR3 reads CAQYRGEGANVLTF. CDR3 DNA: TGTGCCCAATACAGGGGGGAAGGGGCCAACGTCCTGACTTTC.

The chain carries TRBV27 and TRBJ2-7, with a possible D match to TRBD1 (6 bases). This CDR3 is built from 14 residues. Germline CDR1 is MNHEY and CDR2 is SMNVEV (reference sequence). V was shortened by 5 bases and J by 2 bases, with 13 bases between the two germline ends. The CDR3 DNA is TGTGCCAGCAGTCCCGGACAGCTCACCTACGAGCAGTACTTC. It translates to CASSPGQLTYEQYF.

The gene calls are TRBV4-1 and TRBJ2-5; TRBD1 agrees at 9 bases. Germline V gives CDR1 MGHRA, CDR2 YSYEKL. The CDR3 is 15 residues long. V lost 6 bases to trimming and J lost 1 base; unmatched junction nucleotides: 6. The CDR3 coding sequence is TGCGCCAGCAGTCTCAAGGGACAGGGCCAAGAGACCCAGTACTTC. Its protein product is CASSLKGQGQETQYF.

This clone was seen a few times. The J gene is TRBJ2-7, the V gene TRBV30; 7 bases map to TRBD1. V shed 3 bases, J shed 0 bases, and the junction held 2 bases outside the gene matches. CDR1 and CDR2 from the germline V gene are GTSNPN and SVGIG (reference sequence). The CDR3 spans 13 residues. The CDR3 DNA sequence: TGTGCCTGGAGACAGGGGCTCTCCTACGAGCAGTACTTC. Its translation: CAWRQGLSYEQYF.

The chain uses TRBV4-1 and TRBJ2-1; D may be TRBD1 (5 bases). Deletions cut 4 bases from V and 0 bases from J, with 16 bases between. The CDR3 totals 17 residues. Germline loops: CDR1 MGHRA, CDR2 YSYEKL. The CDR3 region has the DNA TGCGCCAGCAGCCGTGGCCCTAGGGGTGGCTCCTACAATGAGCAGTTCTTC. Translation gives CASSRGPRGGSYNEQFF.

The V call is TRBV19, the J call TRBJ2-3, with D possibly being TRBD2 (5 bases). CDR3 length: 16 residues. V was cut by 7 bases and J by 2 bases, with 19 bases left in between. From germline, CDR1 is LNHDA and CDR2 SQIVND (reference sequence). This CDR3 is CASTLGWASPTDTQYF. The CDR3 bases are TGTGCCAGTACCCTCGGATGGGCTAGCCCCACAGATACGCAGTATTTT.

This chain links TRBV19 with TRBJ2-5; possibly TRBD2 for D (6 bases). Trimming stripped 2 bases from V and 5 bases from J, with 15 bases between. The CDR3 sequence is 15 residues long. Germline CDR1 LNHDA, CDR2 SQIVND (reference sequence). The CDR3 spells CASSIWAGTSETQYF. The CDR3 DNA is TGTGCCAGTAGTATATGGGCGGGGACCTCCGAGACCCAGTACTTC.

The rearrangement uses TRBV6-5 and TRBJ2-2; the D is unclear. CDR1 is MNHEY and CDR2 is SVGAGI in the germline V gene. The CDR3 has 13 residues. V lost 2 bases, J lost 6 bases, and 7 bases lay in between. The CDR3 sequence: CASSYGTSGELFF. Here the CDR3 DNA reads TGTGCCAGCAGTTACGGCACCTCCGGGGAGCTGTTTTTT.

The chain employs TRBV11-2 and TRBJ2-2; TRBD1 aligns across 8 bases. From germline, CDR1 is SGHAT and CDR2 FQNNGV. V lost 6 bases and J lost 3; bases outside the gene matches: 6. The CDR3 is made up of 15 amino acids. For the CDR3, the DNA is TGTGCCAGCAGTAAGACAGGGGCGCACACCGGGGAGCTGTTTTTT. This encodes CASSKTGAHTGELFF. Combining the CDR3 with reference TRBV11-2 and TRBJ2-2 gives the whole variable domain EAGVAQSPRYKIIEKRQSVAFWCNPISGHATLYWYQQILGQGPKLLIQFQNNGVVDDSQLPKDRFSAERLKGVDSTLKIQPAKLEDSAVYLCASSKTGAHTGELFFGEGSRLTVL.

This clone was found a few times. V usage is TRBV6-1 and J usage is TRBJ2-1, with 12 bases identical to TRBD2. The CDR3 length is 19 residues. V was pared by 2 bases and J by 5 bases, with 13 bases of the junction left unmatched. The V gene's germline CDR1 is MNHNS and CDR2 SASEGT. The CDR3 loop is CASSEWGTSGLGGNNEQFF. DNA of the CDR3: TGTGCCAGCAGTGAATGGGGGACTAGCGGGCTAGGGGGGAACAATGAGCAGTTCTTC.

The chain recombines TRBV2 with TRBJ2-1, with TRBD2 matching over 11 bases. Germline V gene data show CDR1 as SNHLY and CDR2 as FYNNEI. The CDR3 runs 15 residues. After removal of 8 bases from V and 8 bases from J, the junction contained 11 bases not matched to a gene. CDR3 residues: CASELAGGPWDEQFF. The DNA of the CDR3 is TGTGCCAGCGAGCTAGCGGGGGGCCCTTGGGATGAGCAGTTCTTC.

The chain joins TRBV28 to TRBJ1-1; D not resolved. Trimming stripped 3 bases from V and 11 bases from J, with 13 bases between. CDR1 and CDR2 (germline): MDHEN, SYDVKM. This CDR3 has 12 amino acids. The CDR3 loop reads CASSFRARPAFF. The CDR3 nucleotides are TGTGCCAGCAGTTTTCGTGCCAGGCCGGCTTTCTTT.

The rearrangement uses TRBV19 and TRBJ1-1; D unclear. Germline CDR1 is LNHDA and CDR2 is SQIVND (reference sequence). There are 15 residues in the CDR3. V lost 0 bases to trimming and J lost 3 bases, with 11 bases between them. CDR3 region: CASSIDPVGDTEAFF. The DNA of the CDR3 is TGTGCCAGTAGTATAGATCCGGTGGGAGACACTGAAGCTTTCTTT.

Comments on this clone: At one boundary the junction diverges from the germline segment, which might be a read error. Other DNA sequences in this specimen translate into the identical CDR3. The chain carries TRBV7-9 and TRBJ2-3; D gene unclear. CDR1 SEHNR and CDR2 FQNEAQ come from the germline V gene (reference sequence). The CDR3 runs to 15 residues. The CDR3 bases are TGTGCCAGCAGCTCTAATAGCTTTAGCACGGATACGCAGTATTTT. This codes for CASSSNSFSTDTQYF.

V usage is TRBV15 and J usage is TRBJ2-7; TRBD2 might be the D (5 bases). Trimming removed 0 bases from V and 4 bases from J, with 10 bases in between. Germline V gene sequence: CDR1 LNHNV, CDR2 YYDKDF (reference sequence). The CDR3 is made up of 14 amino acids. CDR3 loop: CATSRDRTEYEQYF. CDR3 DNA: TGTGCCACCAGCAGAGATCGGACTGAATACGAGCAGTACTTC.

The genes are TRBV7-2 and TRBJ2-1; D is possibly TRBD2 (6 bases). Trimming left V 2 bases short and J 8 bases short, with 7 bases between. Per the germline V gene, CDR1 is SGHTA and CDR2 is FQGNSA. The CDR3 contains 12 residues. CDR3 bases: TGTGCCAGCAGCTTAACTAGCCATGAGCAGTTCTTC. Translated: CASSLTSHEQFF. The complete variable domain, with remaining parts taken from reference TRBV7-2 and TRBJ2-1, reads GAGVSQSPSNKVTEKGKDVELRCDPISGHTALYWYRQSLGQGLEFLIYFQGNSAPDKSGLPSDRFSAERTGGSVSTLTIQRTQQEDSAVYLCASSLTSHEQFFGPGTRLTVL.

A single count supports this clone. The CDR3 DNA reads TGTGCCAGCAGTCCTCGAAGCACAGGGTCCTACAATGAGCAGTTCTTC. Translating it yields CASSPRSTGSYNEQFF. This sequence joins TRBV7-9 and TRBJ2-1; tentative D call: TRBD1 (6 bases). Deletions cut 6 bases from V and 1 base from J, with 16 bases between. CDR1 is SEHNR and CDR2 is FQNEAQ in the germline V gene (reference sequence). This CDR3 has 16 amino acids.

The chain uses TRBV28 and TRBJ2-3, with D possibly matching TRBD2 (5 bases). V was shortened by 6 bases and J by 0 bases, with 13 bases between the two germline ends. Germline CDR1 reads MDHEN; CDR2 reads SYDVKM. The CDR3 is 15 amino acids. As DNA, the CDR3 is TGTGCCAGCAGCCCAGACGGACTGAGCACAGATACGCAGTATTTT. It yields the protein CASSPDGLSTDTQYF.